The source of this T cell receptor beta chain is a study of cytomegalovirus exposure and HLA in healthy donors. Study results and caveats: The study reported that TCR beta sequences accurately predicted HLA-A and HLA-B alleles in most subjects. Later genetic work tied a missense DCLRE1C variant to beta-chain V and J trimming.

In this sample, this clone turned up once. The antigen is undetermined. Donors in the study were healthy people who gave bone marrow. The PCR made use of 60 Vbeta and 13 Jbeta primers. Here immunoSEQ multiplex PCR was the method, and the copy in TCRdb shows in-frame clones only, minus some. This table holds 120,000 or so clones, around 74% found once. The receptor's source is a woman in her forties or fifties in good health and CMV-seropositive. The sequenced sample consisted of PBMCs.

The CDR3 coding sequence is TGTGCCAGCTCACCTAAGGACAGGGCAGGTGAAGCTTTCTTT. It translates to CASSPKDRAGEAFF. V gene TRBV18 combines with J gene TRBJ1-1; 8 bases map to TRBD1. The length of the CDR3 is 14 residues. Germline V gene data show CDR1 as KGHSH and CDR2 as LQKENI. V was pared by 3 bases and J by 7 bases, with 7 bases of the junction left unmatched.